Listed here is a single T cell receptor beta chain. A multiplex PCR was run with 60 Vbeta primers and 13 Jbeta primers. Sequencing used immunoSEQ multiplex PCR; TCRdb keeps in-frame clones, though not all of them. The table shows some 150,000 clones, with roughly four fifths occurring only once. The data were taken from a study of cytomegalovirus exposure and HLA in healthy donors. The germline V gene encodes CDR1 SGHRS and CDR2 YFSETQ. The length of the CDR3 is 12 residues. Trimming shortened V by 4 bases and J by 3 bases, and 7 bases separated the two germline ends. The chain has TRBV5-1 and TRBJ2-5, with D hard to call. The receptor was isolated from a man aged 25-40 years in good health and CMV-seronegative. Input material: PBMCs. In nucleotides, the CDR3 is TGCGCCAGCAGCCAACAGAAAGAGACCCAGTACTTC. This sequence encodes CASSQQKETQYF.